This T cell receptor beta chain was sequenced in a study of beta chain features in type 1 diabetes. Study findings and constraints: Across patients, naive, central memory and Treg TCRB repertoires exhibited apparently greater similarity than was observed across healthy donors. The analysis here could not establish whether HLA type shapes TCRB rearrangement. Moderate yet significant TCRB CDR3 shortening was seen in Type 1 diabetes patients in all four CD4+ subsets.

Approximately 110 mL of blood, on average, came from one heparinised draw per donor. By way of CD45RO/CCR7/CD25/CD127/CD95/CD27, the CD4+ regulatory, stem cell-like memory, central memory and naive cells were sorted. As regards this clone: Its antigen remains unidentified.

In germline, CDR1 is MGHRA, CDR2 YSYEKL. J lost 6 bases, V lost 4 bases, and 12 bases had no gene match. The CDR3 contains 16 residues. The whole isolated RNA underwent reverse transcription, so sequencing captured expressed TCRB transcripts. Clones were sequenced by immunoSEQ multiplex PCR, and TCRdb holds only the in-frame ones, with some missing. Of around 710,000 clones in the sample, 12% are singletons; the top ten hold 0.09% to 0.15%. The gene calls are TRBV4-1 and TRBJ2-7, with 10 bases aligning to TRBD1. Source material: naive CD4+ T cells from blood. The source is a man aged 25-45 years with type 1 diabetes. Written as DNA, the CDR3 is TGCGCCAGCAGCCTTTTCCCTGGGACAGGGGTTGGCGAGCAGTACTTC. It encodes CASSLFPGTGVGEQYF.